This T cell receptor (beta chain) was captured by sequencing in a study of blood T cell repertoires in COVID-19. Study at large: From the United States, Italy and Spain came samples of acute and convalescent COVID-19. From T cells, B-cell-depleted T cells, or PBMCs came the material, which was cDNA or gDNA.

In the original processing: By means of reference gene primer amplification, nucleated cell counts were estimated. Only in-frame clones appear in the TCRdb table, and some are missing; sequencing was by immunoSEQ multiplex PCR. The DNA was the basis for D and trimming; V, J and clone size are from that table. The table has under 85,000 clones, 81% seen once. The CDR3 runs to 15 residues. The V and J ends lost 5 bases and 7 bases respectively, with 18 bases between them. Germline V gene data show CDR1 as MGHRA and CDR2 as YSYEKL. The material sequenced was peripheral blood. This receptor was identified in a man older than 75 with acute or convalescent COVID-19. The V gene is TRBV4-1, the J gene TRBJ1-5, with a possible D match to TRBD1 (6 bases). The CDR3 DNA reads as TGCGCCAGCAGCAACCCCCTGCAGGGGTTGCAGCCCCAGCATTTT. This encodes CASSNPLQGLQPQHF.